This T cell receptor (beta chain) is drawn from a study of CD8 T cells in ankylosing spondylitis. Study-wide findings and caveats: Certain motif variants had earlier been reported in reactive arthritis synovial fluid and blood. Seemingly characteristic of ankylosing spondylitis blood was a TCR beta motif consisting of 7 or 8 highly homologous variants. Reportedly, matched ankylosing spondylitis synovial fluid was significantly enriched for disease-linked clones.

The germline V gene encodes CDR1 DFQATT and CDR2 SNEGSKA (reference sequence). The V and J ends lost 2 bases and 4 bases, in that order; junction bases with no gene match: 7. CDR3 length: 15 residues. Library preparation for TCR beta used quantitative 5'-RACE with molecular barcodes. TCRdb fed the 5' RACE reads into MiXCR, producing one record per CDR3 protein. The repertoire consists of around 140,000 distinct CDR3 sequences, with over 10% occurring once and the leading ten covering around 4.1%. This clonotype was counted many times. No antigen is known for it. The receptor was isolated from a female donor with ankylosing spondylitis or in good health (not recorded which). V is TRBV20-1 and J is TRBJ2-5, with TRBD2 matching 10 bases. Material for sequencing was blood, either unsorted or a sorted T cell fraction (not recorded which). CDR3: CSARFPAGGPETQYF. CDR3 sequence (DNA): TGCAGTGCTAGATTCCCAGCGGGAGGGCCAGAGACCCAGTACTTC.